This T cell receptor (beta chain) was observed in a study of CD4+ T cells in melanoma (dated by TCRdb to the early 2020s). With respect to the entire study: The study investigated neoantigen-specific CD4+ T cells in human melanoma. On the study overall, not on this receptor specifically: The report described a correlation between neoantigen-specific CD4+ T cells and the function of CD8+ T cells, macrophages and B cells. Neoantigen-specific CD4+ T cells in melanoma were reported to show diverse differentiation states.

The method was the immunoSEQ multiplex PCR assay. Entries here come from immuneACCESS through TCRdb and include only in-frame sequences with V and J called. Some clones fail to appear in such tables; in the studies checked, an unresolved V gene covers under half of the shortfall, and the cause of the remainder is unknown. This sample lists some 19,000 clones; 78% were detected once. Of the sample, 9.7% is held by the ten largest clones. Comments on this clone: Its antigen is still unknown. No base quality information exists; no much larger clone differs at one position.

Donors were patients with melanoma. This TCR came from a human donor with melanoma.

The DNA sequence reads TGTGCCAGCAAGGCAAGCGGGGGGCCAATATCGGCAGATACGCAGTATTTT. It specifies CASKASGGPISADTQYF. Recombination linked TRBV7-8 to TRBJ2-3; TRBD2 lines up with 9 middle nucleotides. Counted from cysteine to phenylalanine, this CDR3 has 17 amino acids. This entry keeps only the CDR3 DNA: 51 bases, framed from base 1. Trimmed from V: 7 bases; trimmed from J: 4 bases; junction bases lacking a gene match: 15. The germline V gene sets CDR1 to SGHVS and CDR2 to FQNEAQ.